The rows below give T cell receptor beta chains drawn from one sample of a study of T-cell reconstitution after alpha-beta-depleted transplantation in children. Each CDR3 protein is one row after TCRdb ran MiXCR on the PCR reads. The table records about 440,000 distinct CDR3 sequences, 43% of them present only once. Source: PBMCs, taken before TCRalphabeta/CD19-depleted stem cell transplant. The receptors derive from a girl aged 2-10 years with aplastic anemia, due to receive a stem cell transplant. The CDR3 runs from the conserved cysteine through the conserved F or W. The D gene is left open where the match is weak. A clone size is listed for some rows: how often the clone was seen (once, few, many), or a class if it is expanded.

abundance: .
j_gene: TRBJ2-3
v_gene: TRBV7-2
d_gene: .
len: 15
CDR3nt: TGTGCCAGCAGCCCGTCTAACAGGGGCACAGATACGCAGTATTTT
CDR3aa: CASSPSNRGTDTQYF

abundance: .
j_gene: TRBJ1-1
v_gene: TRBV10-3
d_gene: .
len: 12
CDR3nt: TGTGCCATCAGGGGTCCTCAAACAGACGCTTTCTTT
CDR3aa: CAIRGPQTDAFF

abundance: .
j_gene: TRBJ1-1
v_gene: TRBV5-1
d_gene: .
len: 14
CDR3nt: TGCGCCAGCACCTACACCCCCGCGACAGGCCTTACTTTCTTT
CDR3aa: CASTYTPATGLTFF

abundance: .
j_gene: TRBJ2-3
v_gene: TRBV7-6
d_gene: TRBD2
len: 17
CDR3nt: TGTGCCAGCAGCTTAGCGTGGGCTAGCGGATTCACAGATACGCAGTATTTT
CDR3aa: CASSLAWASGFTDTQYF

abundance: few
j_gene: TRBJ2-3
v_gene: TRBV19
d_gene: .
len: 13
CDR3nt: TGTGCCAGTAGTGCGGGGCTTACAGATACGCAGTATTTT
CDR3aa: CASSAGLTDTQYF

abundance: many
j_gene: TRBJ2-5
v_gene: TRBV29-1
d_gene: .
len: 15
CDR3nt: TGCAGCGTTGAAGCGTTTGAGATGAGGGGGGAGACCCAGTACTTC
CDR3aa: CSVEAFEMRGETQYF

abundance: .
j_gene: TRBJ2-5
v_gene: TRBV4-2
d_gene: TRBD2
len: 17
CDR3nt: TGTGCCAGCAGCCAAGAGGGAACTAGCGGGAGAGGGGAGACCCAGTACTTC
CDR3aa: CASSQEGTSGRGETQYF

abundance: few
j_gene: TRBJ1-2
v_gene: TRBV4-1
d_gene: TRBD1
len: 17
CDR3nt: TGCGCCAGCAGCCAAGATCTTTCGGGCAGGGGGTACTATGGCTACACCTTC
CDR3aa: CASSQDLSGRGYYGYTF

abundance: many
j_gene: TRBJ2-5
v_gene: TRBV5-1
d_gene: .
len: 14
CDR3nt: TGCGCCAGCAGCTCTCAGGGGTACGGGGAGACCCAGTACTTC
CDR3aa: CASSSQGYGETQYF

abundance: few
j_gene: TRBJ2-2
v_gene: TRBV6-5
d_gene: .
len: 13
CDR3nt: TGTGCCAGCAGTTATTACGGGACCGGGGAGCTGTTTTTT
CDR3aa: CASSYYGTGELFF

abundance: .
j_gene: TRBJ2-7
v_gene: TRBV20-1
d_gene: TRBD2
len: 12
CDR3nt: TGCAGTGCGCCGAGCGGGATGGGAGAGCAGTACTTC
CDR3aa: CSAPSGMGEQYF

abundance: many
j_gene: TRBJ2-6
v_gene: TRBV24-1
d_gene: TRBD1
len: 17
CDR3nt: TGTGCCACCAGTGATTCGTTTACAGGGGATTTGGCCAACGTCCTGACTTTC
CDR3aa: CATSDSFTGDLANVLTF

abundance: many
j_gene: TRBJ1-6
v_gene: TRBV5-6
d_gene: .
len: 16
CDR3nt: TGTGCCAGCAGAACCTCTCCGGGCGGCGGAGAATCACCCCTCCACTTT
CDR3aa: CASRTSPGGGESPLHF

abundance: .
j_gene: TRBJ1-2
v_gene: TRBV20-1
d_gene: .
len: 12
CDR3nt: TGCAGTGCTTCGACGGTCAACTATGGCTACACCTTC
CDR3aa: CSASTVNYGYTF

abundance: .
j_gene: TRBJ1-5
v_gene: TRBV6-1
d_gene: TRBD1
len: 17
CDR3nt: TGTGCCAGCAGCCCCTCACGACAGGGGGCGAGTTATCAGCCCCAGCATTTT
CDR3aa: CASSPSRQGASYQPQHF

abundance: .
j_gene: TRBJ2-2
v_gene: TRBV7-8
d_gene: TRBD1
len: 15
CDR3nt: TGTGCCAGCAGATCCGGGACAGCGAACACCGGGGAGCTGTTTTTT
CDR3aa: CASRSGTANTGELFF

abundance: .
j_gene: TRBJ1-6
v_gene: TRBV3-1
d_gene: .
len: 17
CDR3nt: TGTGCCAGCAGCCAAGACTTCGGACAGAGGAGCAATTCACCCCTCCACTTT
CDR3aa: CASSQDFGQRSNSPLHF

abundance: .
j_gene: TRBJ1-2
v_gene: TRBV20-1
d_gene: .
len: 14
CDR3nt: TGCAGTGCTAGATCCGATATAGCTAACTATGGCTACACCTTC
CDR3aa: CSARSDIANYGYTF

abundance: few
j_gene: TRBJ2-4
v_gene: TRBV12-3/TRBV12-4
d_gene: .
len: 16
CDR3nt: TGTGCCAGCAGTTTAGGCTATAGGGGAGCCAAAAACATTCAGTACTTC
CDR3aa: CASSLGYRGAKNIQYF

abundance: .
j_gene: TRBJ2-5
v_gene: TRBV7-9
d_gene: .
len: 16
CDR3nt: TGTGCCAGCAGCTTCGCTTGGGGGGGCGACCAAGAGACCCAGTACTTC
CDR3aa: CASSFAWGGDQETQYF

abundance: many
j_gene: TRBJ2-1
v_gene: TRBV6-2/TRBV6-3
d_gene: TRBD2
len: 13
CDR3nt: TGTGCCACTAACGGGAGGTCCGGCGAGGAGCAGTTCTTC
CDR3aa: CATNGRSGEEQFF

abundance: .
j_gene: TRBJ1-2
v_gene: TRBV4-1
d_gene: .
len: 12
CDR3nt: TGCGCCAGCAGCCAAGAGGGAGGTGGCTACACCTTC
CDR3aa: CASSQEGGGYTF

abundance: many
j_gene: TRBJ2-7
v_gene: TRBV29-1
d_gene: TRBD2
len: 15
CDR3nt: TGCAGCGTCAAGAGATCGACTAGCCAAGGGAGCGAGCAGTACTTC
CDR3aa: CSVKRSTSQGSEQYF

abundance: .
j_gene: TRBJ1-1
v_gene: TRBV28
d_gene: .
len: 15
CDR3nt: TGTGCCAGCAGTTTGCGGGGGTCGAGGAACACTGAAGCTTTCTTT
CDR3aa: CASSLRGSRNTEAFF

abundance: .
j_gene: TRBJ2-2
v_gene: TRBV11-2
d_gene: TRBD1
len: 15
CDR3nt: TGTGCCAGCAGCTTAGTGTCAGGGGGCACCGGGGAGCTGTTTTTT
CDR3aa: CASSLVSGGTGELFF

abundance: many
j_gene: TRBJ1-5
v_gene: TRBV7-9
d_gene: .
len: 15
CDR3nt: TGTGCCAGCAGCTTTTCTGAGTATAGCAATCAGCCCCAGCATTTT
CDR3aa: CASSFSEYSNQPQHF

abundance: few
j_gene: TRBJ1-2
v_gene: TRBV7-9
d_gene: .
len: 15
CDR3nt: TGTGCCAGCAGCTTATCGCGTGGATTCGACTATGGCTACACCTTC
CDR3aa: CASSLSRGFDYGYTF

abundance: .
j_gene: TRBJ2-1
v_gene: TRBV12-5
d_gene: .
len: 15
CDR3nt: TGTGCTAGTGATATTAGACGGAAATTATACAATGAGCAGTTCTTC
CDR3aa: CASDIRRKLYNEQFF

abundance: few
j_gene: TRBJ2-3
v_gene: TRBV20-1
d_gene: .
len: 16
CDR3nt: TGCAGTGCTAGAGATATTTTGGGGGTGCGCACAGATACGCAGTATTTT
CDR3aa: CSARDILGVRTDTQYF

abundance: many
j_gene: TRBJ2-7
v_gene: TRBV28
d_gene: .
len: 14
CDR3nt: TGTGCCAGCAGCCCCGACAGGATCTCCTACGAGCAGTACTTC
CDR3aa: CASSPDRISYEQYF

abundance: .
j_gene: TRBJ2-4
v_gene: TRBV6-1
d_gene: TRBD1
len: 15
CDR3nt: TGTGCCAGCAGTACGGACAGGGGGCCCCGAAACATTCAGTACTTC
CDR3aa: CASSTDRGPRNIQYF

abundance: .
j_gene: TRBJ2-1
v_gene: TRBV20-1
d_gene: TRBD1
len: 14
CDR3nt: TGCAGTGCTAGCCCGCCGGACAGGGTCAATGAGCAGTTCTTC
CDR3aa: CSASPPDRVNEQFF

abundance: few
j_gene: TRBJ2-7
v_gene: TRBV7-9
d_gene: TRBD2
len: 16
CDR3nt: TGTGCCAGCAGCTATTCCATAGCGGGAGGCCCCTACGAGCAGTACTTC
CDR3aa: CASSYSIAGGPYEQYF

abundance: .
j_gene: TRBJ2-1
v_gene: TRBV5-5
d_gene: TRBD2
len: 16
CDR3nt: TGTGCCAGCAGCTTGTCCCCGGGGGGTAACTACAATGAGCAGTTCTTC
CDR3aa: CASSLSPGGNYNEQFF

abundance: .
j_gene: TRBJ2-2
v_gene: TRBV4-1
d_gene: TRBD2
len: 15
CDR3nt: TGCGCCAGCAGCCAAGCGGGGGGGCGGACCGGGGAGCTGTTTTTT
CDR3aa: CASSQAGGRTGELFF

abundance: few
j_gene: TRBJ1-1
v_gene: TRBV27
d_gene: .
len: 15
CDR3nt: TGTGCCAGCAGTTTTTTGGCTAACTTGAACACTGAAGCTTTCTTT
CDR3aa: CASSFLANLNTEAFF

abundance: once
j_gene: TRBJ2-2
v_gene: TRBV12-3/TRBV12-4
d_gene: .
len: 15
CDR3nt: TGTGCCAGCAGCCTTATGGGGGCAGGCACCGGGGAGCTGTTTTTT
CDR3aa: CASSLMGAGTGELFF

abundance: .
j_gene: TRBJ2-3
v_gene: TRBV19
d_gene: .
len: 15
CDR3nt: TGTGCCAGTAGTACCACCGGGGTACCCCCAGATACGCAGTATTTT
CDR3aa: CASSTTGVPPDTQYF

abundance: many
j_gene: TRBJ2-3
v_gene: TRBV20-1
d_gene: .
len: 12
CDR3nt: TGCAGTGCCAGGGTGTCGGGAGATACGCAGTATTTT
CDR3aa: CSARVSGDTQYF

abundance: many
j_gene: TRBJ2-1
v_gene: TRBV9
d_gene: .
len: 15
CDR3nt: TGTGCCAGCAGCGTAGCAGCCGGGACTCACAATGAGCAGTTCTTC
CDR3aa: CASSVAAGTHNEQFF

abundance: once
j_gene: TRBJ2-3
v_gene: TRBV12-3/TRBV12-4
d_gene: .
len: 15
CDR3nt: TGTGCCAGCAGCTCTCCTGGGGCCCGCACAGATACGCAGTATTTT
CDR3aa: CASSSPGARTDTQYF

abundance: once
j_gene: TRBJ2-3
v_gene: TRBV9
d_gene: .
len: 15
CDR3nt: TGTGCCAGCAGCCCTTGGACCCAGCCGACAGATACGCAGTATTTT
CDR3aa: CASSPWTQPTDTQYF

abundance: .
j_gene: TRBJ2-1
v_gene: TRBV20-1
d_gene: .
len: 17
CDR3nt: TGCAGTGCTAGAAGACTGCTCGGGGTGAGCTCCTACAATGAGCAGTTCTTC
CDR3aa: CSARRLLGVSSYNEQFF

abundance: many
j_gene: TRBJ2-4
v_gene: TRBV6-5
d_gene: TRBD1
len: 17
CDR3nt: TGTGCCAGCAGTTACCCGGGGACAGGAAAGGACAAAAACATTCAGTACTTC
CDR3aa: CASSYPGTGKDKNIQYF

abundance: .
j_gene: TRBJ1-2
v_gene: TRBV25-1
d_gene: .
len: 13
CDR3nt: TGTGCCAGCAGGTCCGGGACGACCTATGGCTACACCTTC
CDR3aa: CASRSGTTYGYTF

abundance: few
j_gene: TRBJ2-7
v_gene: TRBV25-1
d_gene: .
len: 11
CDR3nt: TGTGCCAGCTCAATCGGCTACGAGCAGTACTTC
CDR3aa: CASSIGYEQYF

abundance: once
j_gene: TRBJ2-5
v_gene: TRBV5-4
d_gene: TRBD1
len: 16
CDR3nt: TGTGCCAGCAGCGTCCGGGACAGGGGGCCCAGCGAGACCCAGTACTTC
CDR3aa: CASSVRDRGPSETQYF

abundance: .
j_gene: TRBJ2-3
v_gene: TRBV6-1
d_gene: TRBD1
len: 15
CDR3nt: TGTGCCAGCCTCGACAGGGGGGGACGATCAGATACGCAGTATTTT
CDR3aa: CASLDRGGRSDTQYF

abundance: .
j_gene: TRBJ2-3
v_gene: TRBV7-9
d_gene: .
len: 15
CDR3nt: TGTGCCAGCAGCCTTCCGGTATGGGGGGAGGATACGCAGTATTTT
CDR3aa: CASSLPVWGEDTQYF

abundance: few
j_gene: TRBJ2-3
v_gene: TRBV11-2
d_gene: TRBD1
len: 17
CDR3nt: TGTGCCAGCAGCTTTCGTACAGGGGGGTTATACCCAGATACGCAGTATTTT
CDR3aa: CASSFRTGGLYPDTQYF

abundance: .
j_gene: TRBJ2-1
v_gene: TRBV15
d_gene: TRBD1
len: 16
CDR3nt: TGTGCCACCAGCAGCACCGGGACAGGGATAACCAATGAGCAGTTCTTC
CDR3aa: CATSSTGTGITNEQFF